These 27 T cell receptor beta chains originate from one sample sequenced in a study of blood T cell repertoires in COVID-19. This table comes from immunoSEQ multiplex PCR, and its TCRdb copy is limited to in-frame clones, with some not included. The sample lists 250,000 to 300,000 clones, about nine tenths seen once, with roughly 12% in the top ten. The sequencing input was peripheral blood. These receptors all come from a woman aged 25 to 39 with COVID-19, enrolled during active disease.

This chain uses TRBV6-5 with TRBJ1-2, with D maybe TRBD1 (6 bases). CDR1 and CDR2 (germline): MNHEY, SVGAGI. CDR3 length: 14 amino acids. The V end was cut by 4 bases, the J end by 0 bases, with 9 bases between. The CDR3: CASSFRQANYGYTF. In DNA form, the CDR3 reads TGTGCCAGCAGTTTCCGACAGGCTAACTATGGCTACACCTTC.

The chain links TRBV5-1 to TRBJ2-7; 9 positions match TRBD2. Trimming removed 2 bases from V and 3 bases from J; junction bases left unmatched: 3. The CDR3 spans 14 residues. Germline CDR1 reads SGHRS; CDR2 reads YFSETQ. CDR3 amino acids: CASSLLAGDYEQYF. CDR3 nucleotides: TGCGCCAGCAGCTTATTAGCGGGAGACTACGAGCAGTACTTC.

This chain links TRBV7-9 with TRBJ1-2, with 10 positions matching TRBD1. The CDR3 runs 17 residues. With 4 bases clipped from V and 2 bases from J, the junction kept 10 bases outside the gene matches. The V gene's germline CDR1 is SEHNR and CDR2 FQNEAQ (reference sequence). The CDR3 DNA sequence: TGTGCCAGCAGCTCCCGAGGGGGGACAGGGGTGAACTATGGCTACACCTTC. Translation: CASSSRGGTGVNYGYTF.

The CDR3 DNA reads as TGTGCCAGCAGCTTTCTGGAGGGTGACGAGCAGTACTTC. Amino acids: CASSFLEGDEQYF. The V and J genes are TRBV7-8 and TRBJ2-7, with a possible D match to TRBD2 (6 bases). The CDR3 extends over 13 amino acids. Germline CDR1 and CDR2: SGHVS and FQNEAQ. V gave up 3 bases and J gave up 5 bases, with 11 bases separating them. Drawing the rest from reference TRBV7-8 and TRBJ2-7, the complete variable domain is GAGVSQSPRYKVAKRGQDVALRCDPISGHVSLFWYQQALGQGPEFLTYFQNEAQLDKSGLPSDRFFAERPEGSVSTLKIQRTQQEDSAVYLCASSFLEGDEQYFGPGTRLTVT.

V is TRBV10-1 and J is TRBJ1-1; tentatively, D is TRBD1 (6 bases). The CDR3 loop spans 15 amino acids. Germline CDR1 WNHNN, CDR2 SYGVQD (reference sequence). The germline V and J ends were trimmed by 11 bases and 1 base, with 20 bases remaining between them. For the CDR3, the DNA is TGCGCCCCCTGGGGGGGCGGGGGCGGGAACACTGAAGCTTTCTTT. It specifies CAPWGGGGGNTEAFF.

This chain's CDR3 is CASREGLEQFF. For the CDR3, the DNA is TGTGCCAGTAGAGAGGGACTTGAGCAGTTCTTC. The chain combines TRBV19 with TRBJ2-1, with a tentative D call TRBD2 (6 bases). This CDR3 is 11 amino acids long. The V end was cut by 6 bases, the J end by 9 bases, with 9 bases between. Germline V gene lookup returns CDR1 LNHDA and CDR2 SQIVND (reference sequence).

DNA of the CDR3: TGCGCCAGCAGCTTGGCCGCAGGGGCCGGCCTCAACACTGAAGCTTTCTTT. It yields the protein CASSLAAGAGLNTEAFF. This sequence joins TRBV5-1 and TRBJ1-1; a possible D gene is TRBD1 (6 bases). The germline V and J ends were trimmed by 0 bases and 2 bases, with 17 bases remaining between them. This CDR3 contains 17 residues. Germline V CDR1 and CDR2: SGHRS, YFSETQ.

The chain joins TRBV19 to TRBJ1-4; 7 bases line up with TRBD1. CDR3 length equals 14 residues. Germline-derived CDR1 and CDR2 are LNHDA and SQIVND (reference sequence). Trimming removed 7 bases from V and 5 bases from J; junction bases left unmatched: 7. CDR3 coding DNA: TGTGCCAGTAACGTACAGGGGACAAATGAAAAACTGTTTTTT. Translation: CASNVQGTNEKLFF.

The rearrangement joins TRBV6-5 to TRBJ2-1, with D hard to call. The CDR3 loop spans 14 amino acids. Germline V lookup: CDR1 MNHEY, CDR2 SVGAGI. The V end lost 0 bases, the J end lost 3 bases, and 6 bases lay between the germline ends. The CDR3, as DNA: TGTGCCAGCAGTTACTCGAACGGCTACAATGAGCAGTTCTTC. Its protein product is CASSYSNGYNEQFF.

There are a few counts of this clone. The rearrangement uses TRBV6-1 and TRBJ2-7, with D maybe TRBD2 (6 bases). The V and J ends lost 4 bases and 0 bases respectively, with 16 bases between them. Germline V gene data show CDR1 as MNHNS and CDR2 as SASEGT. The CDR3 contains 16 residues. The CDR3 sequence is CASSGGFRRVSYEQYF. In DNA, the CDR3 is TGTGCCAGCAGTGGGGGGTTTCGGAGGGTCTCCTACGAGCAGTACTTC.

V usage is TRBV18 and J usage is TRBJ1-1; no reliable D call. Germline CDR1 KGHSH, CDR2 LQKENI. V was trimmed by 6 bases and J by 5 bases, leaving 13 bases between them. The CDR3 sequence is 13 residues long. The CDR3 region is CASSPGGSTEAFF. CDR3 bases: TGTGCCAGCTCTCCCGGAGGGAGTACTGAAGCTTTCTTT.

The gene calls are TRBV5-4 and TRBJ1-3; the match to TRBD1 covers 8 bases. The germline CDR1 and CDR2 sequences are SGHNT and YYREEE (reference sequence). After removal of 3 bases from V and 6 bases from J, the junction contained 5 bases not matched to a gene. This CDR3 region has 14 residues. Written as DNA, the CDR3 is TGTGCCAGCAGCTCACGGACAGGGCCAAACACCATATATTTT. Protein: CASSSRTGPNTIYF.

This CDR3 reads CASSQGTSGGNEQFF. In DNA form, the CDR3 reads TGTGCCAGCAGCCAAGGAACTAGCGGGGGAAATGAGCAGTTCTTC. The gene calls are TRBV3-1 (or the pseudogene TRBV3-2) and TRBJ2-1; 11 bases align to TRBD2. CDR1 is LGHDT and CDR2 is YNNKEL in the germline V gene (reference sequence). The CDR3 has 15 residues. J gave up 7 bases and V 1 base, and 3 bases lay outside the gene matches.

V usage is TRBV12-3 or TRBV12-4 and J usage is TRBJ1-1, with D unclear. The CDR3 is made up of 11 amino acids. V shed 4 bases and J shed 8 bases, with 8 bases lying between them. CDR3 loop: CASSWLREAFF. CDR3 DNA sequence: TGTGCCAGCAGTTGGTTGAGAGAAGCTTTCTTT.

CDR3 coding DNA: TGCAGCGTTTATGAACAGGGGGCACAAGGCTACACCTTC. Residues: CSVYEQGAQGYTF. The chain combines TRBV29-1 with TRBJ1-2; TRBD1 agrees at 9 bases. Per the germline V gene, CDR1 is SQVTM and CDR2 is ANQGSEA. This CDR3 comprises 13 residues. With 5 bases clipped from V and 8 bases from J, the junction kept 9 bases outside the gene matches. Using reference TRBV29-1 and TRBJ1-2 for the parts outside the CDR3, the full variable domain is SAVISQKPSRDICQRGTSLTIQCQVDSQVTMMFWYRQQPGQSLTLIATANQGSEATYESGFVIDKFPISRPNLTFSTLTVSNMSPEDSSIYLCSVYEQGAQGYTFGSGTRLTVV.

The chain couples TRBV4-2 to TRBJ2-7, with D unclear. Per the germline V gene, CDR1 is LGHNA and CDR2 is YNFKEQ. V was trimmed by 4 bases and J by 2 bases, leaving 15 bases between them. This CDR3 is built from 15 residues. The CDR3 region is CASSRAPPITYEQYF. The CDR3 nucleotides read TGTGCCAGCAGCCGGGCGCCACCGATTACCTACGAGCAGTACTTC.

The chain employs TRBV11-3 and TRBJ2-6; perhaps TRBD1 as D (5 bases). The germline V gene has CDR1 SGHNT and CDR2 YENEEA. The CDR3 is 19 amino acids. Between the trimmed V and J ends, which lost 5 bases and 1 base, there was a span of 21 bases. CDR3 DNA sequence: TGTGCCAGCAGCCCCCCCGACAGCCCCCGATGGTCTGGGGCCAACGTCCTGACTTTC. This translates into CASSPPDSPRWSGANVLTF.

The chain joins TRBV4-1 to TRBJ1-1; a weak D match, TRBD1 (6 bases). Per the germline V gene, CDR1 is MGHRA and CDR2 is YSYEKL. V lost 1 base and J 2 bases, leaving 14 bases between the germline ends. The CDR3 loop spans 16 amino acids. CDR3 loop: CASSQGPRGANTEAFF. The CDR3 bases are TGCGCCAGCAGCCAAGGGCCCCGGGGGGCAAACACTGAAGCTTTCTTT.

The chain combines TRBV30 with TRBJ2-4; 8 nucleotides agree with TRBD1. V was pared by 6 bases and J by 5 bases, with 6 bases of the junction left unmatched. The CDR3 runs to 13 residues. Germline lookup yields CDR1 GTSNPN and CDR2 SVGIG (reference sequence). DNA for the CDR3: TGTGCCTGTGCCACGGGACAGGAAAACATTCAGTACTTC. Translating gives CACATGQENIQYF.

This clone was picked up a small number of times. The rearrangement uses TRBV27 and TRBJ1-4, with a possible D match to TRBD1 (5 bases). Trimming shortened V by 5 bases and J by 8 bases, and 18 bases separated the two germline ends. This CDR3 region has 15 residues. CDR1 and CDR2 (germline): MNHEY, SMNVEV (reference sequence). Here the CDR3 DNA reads TGTGCCAGCAGTGCCGATTCGGGGGTATGGGAAAAACTGTTTTTT. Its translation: CASSADSGVWEKLFF.

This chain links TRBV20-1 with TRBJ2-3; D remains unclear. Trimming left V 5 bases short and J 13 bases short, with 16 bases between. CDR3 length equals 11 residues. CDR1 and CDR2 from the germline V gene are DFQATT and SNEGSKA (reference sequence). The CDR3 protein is CSARMARSEYF. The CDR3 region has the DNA TGCAGTGCTCGGATGGCACGGAGCGAGTATTTT.

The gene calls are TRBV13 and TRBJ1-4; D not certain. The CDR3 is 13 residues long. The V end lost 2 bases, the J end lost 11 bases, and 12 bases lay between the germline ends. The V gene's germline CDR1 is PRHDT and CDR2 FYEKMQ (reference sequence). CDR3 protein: CASSLLSPGKLFF. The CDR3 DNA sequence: TGTGCCAGCAGCTTACTCAGCCCGGGGAAACTGTTTTTT.

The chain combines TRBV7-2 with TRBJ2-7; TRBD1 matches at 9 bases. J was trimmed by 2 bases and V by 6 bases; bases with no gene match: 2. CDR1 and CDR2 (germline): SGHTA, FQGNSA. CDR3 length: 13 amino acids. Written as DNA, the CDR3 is TGTGCCAGCAGGACAGGGGGAACCTACGAGCAGTACTTC. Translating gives CASRTGGTYEQYF.

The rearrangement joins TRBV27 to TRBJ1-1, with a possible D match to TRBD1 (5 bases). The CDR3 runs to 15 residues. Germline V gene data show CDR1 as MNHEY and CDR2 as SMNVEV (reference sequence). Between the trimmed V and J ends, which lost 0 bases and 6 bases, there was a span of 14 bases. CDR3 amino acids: CASSLSSGWGAEAFF. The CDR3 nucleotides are TGTGCCAGCAGTTTATCGTCAGGGTGGGGGGCTGAAGCTTTCTTT.

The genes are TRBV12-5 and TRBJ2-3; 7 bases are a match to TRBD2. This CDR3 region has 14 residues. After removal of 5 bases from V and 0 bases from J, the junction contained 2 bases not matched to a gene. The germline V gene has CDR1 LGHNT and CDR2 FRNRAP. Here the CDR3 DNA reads TGTGCTAGTGGTCCCGGGGGGAGCACAGATACGCAGTATTTT. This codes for CASGPGGSTDTQYF.

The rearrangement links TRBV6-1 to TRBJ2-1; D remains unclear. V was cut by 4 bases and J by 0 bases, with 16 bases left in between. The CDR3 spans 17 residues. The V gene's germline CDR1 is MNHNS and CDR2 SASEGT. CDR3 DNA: TGTGCCAGCAGTGCGCGGCCGCCAATAGACTCCTACAATGAGCAGTTCTTC. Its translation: CASSARPPIDSYNEQFF.

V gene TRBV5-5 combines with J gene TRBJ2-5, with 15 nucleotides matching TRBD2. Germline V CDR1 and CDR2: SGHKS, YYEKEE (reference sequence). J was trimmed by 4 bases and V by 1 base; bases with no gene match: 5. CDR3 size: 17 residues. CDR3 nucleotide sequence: TGTGCCAGCAGCTTGATCGGACTAGCGGGGGGGCGAGAGACCCAGTACTTC. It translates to CASSLIGLAGGRETQYF.